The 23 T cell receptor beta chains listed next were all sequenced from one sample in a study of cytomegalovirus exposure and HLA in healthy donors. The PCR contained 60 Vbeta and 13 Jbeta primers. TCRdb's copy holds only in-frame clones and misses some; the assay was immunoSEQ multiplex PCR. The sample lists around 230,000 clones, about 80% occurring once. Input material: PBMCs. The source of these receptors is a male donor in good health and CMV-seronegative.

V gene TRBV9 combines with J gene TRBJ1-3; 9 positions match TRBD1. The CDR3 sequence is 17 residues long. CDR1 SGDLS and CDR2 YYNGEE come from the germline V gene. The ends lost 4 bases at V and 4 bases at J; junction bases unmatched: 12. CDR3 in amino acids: CASSTRQGGFSGNTIYF. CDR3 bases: TGTGCCAGCAGCACCCGACAGGGGGGATTCTCCGGAAACACCATATATTTT.

CDR3 coding DNA: TGTGCCAGCAGTGTGGAGACAACAGGGGGAGATACGCAGTATTTT. Its translation is CASSVETTGGDTQYF. This sequence joins TRBV6-4 and TRBJ2-3; 8 nucleotides match TRBD1. Germline CDR1 reads MRHNA; CDR2 reads SNTAGT. V trimming: 4 bases; J trimming: 5 bases; junction bases outside the gene matches: 8. CDR3 length: 15 residues.

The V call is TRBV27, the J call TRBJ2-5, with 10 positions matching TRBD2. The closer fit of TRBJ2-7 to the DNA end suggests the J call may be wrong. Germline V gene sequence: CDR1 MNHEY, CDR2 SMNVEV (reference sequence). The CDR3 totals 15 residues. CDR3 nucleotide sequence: TGTGCCAGCAGTCCAAGCGGGGGGGCCTCCTACGAGCAGTACTTC. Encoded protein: CASSPSGGASYEQYF.

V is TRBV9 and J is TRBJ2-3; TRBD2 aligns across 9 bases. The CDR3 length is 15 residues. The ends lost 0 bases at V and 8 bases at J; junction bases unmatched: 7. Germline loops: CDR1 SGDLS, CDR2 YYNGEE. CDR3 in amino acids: CASSVALAGVVTQYF. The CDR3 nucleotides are TGTGCCAGCAGCGTAGCGTTAGCGGGAGTGGTTACGCAGTATTTT.

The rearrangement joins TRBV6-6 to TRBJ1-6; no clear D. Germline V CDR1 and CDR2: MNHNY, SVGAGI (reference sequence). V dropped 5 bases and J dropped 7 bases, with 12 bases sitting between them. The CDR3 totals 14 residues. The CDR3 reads CASSQYSQNSPLHF. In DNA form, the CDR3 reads TGTGCCAGCAGTCAATACAGCCAGAATTCACCCCTCCACTTT.

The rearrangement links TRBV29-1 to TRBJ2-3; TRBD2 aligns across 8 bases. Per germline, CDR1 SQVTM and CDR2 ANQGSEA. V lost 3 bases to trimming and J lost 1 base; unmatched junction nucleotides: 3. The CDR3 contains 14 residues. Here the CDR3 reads CSVERREGTDTQYF. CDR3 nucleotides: TGCAGCGTTGAGCGGCGGGAGGGCACAGATACGCAGTATTTT.

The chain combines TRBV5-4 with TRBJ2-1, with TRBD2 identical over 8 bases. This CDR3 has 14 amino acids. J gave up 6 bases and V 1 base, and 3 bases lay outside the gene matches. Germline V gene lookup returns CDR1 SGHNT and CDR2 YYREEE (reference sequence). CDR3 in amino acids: CASSLQLAVNEQFF. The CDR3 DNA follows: TGTGCCAGCAGCTTGCAACTAGCGGTCAATGAGCAGTTCTTC.

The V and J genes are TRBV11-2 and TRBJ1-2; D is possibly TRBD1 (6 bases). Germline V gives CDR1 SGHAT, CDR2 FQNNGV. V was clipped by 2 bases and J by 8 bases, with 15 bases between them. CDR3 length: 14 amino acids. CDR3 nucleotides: TGTGCCAGCAGCTTACAGACAGGACTGGGGGGCTACACCTTC. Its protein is CASSLQTGLGGYTF. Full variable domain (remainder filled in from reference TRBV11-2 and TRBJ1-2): EAGVAQSPRYKIIEKRQSVAFWCNPISGHATLYWYQQILGQGPKLLIQFQNNGVVDDSQLPKDRFSAERLKGVDSTLKIQPAKLEDSAVYLCASSLQTGLGGYTFGSGTRLTVV.

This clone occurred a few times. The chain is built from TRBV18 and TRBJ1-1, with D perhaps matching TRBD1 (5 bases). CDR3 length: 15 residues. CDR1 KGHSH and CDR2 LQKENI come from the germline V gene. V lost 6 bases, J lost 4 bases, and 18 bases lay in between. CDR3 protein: CASSVSGGVGTEAFF. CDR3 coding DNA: TGTGCCAGCTCCGTTTCGGGGGGTGTAGGCACTGAAGCTTTCTTT. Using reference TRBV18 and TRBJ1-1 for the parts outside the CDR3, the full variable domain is NAGVMQNPRHLVRRRGQEARLRCSPMKGHSHVYWYRQLPEEGLKFMVYLQKENIIDESGMPKERFSAEFPKEGPSILRIQQVVRGDSAAYFCASSVSGGVGTEAFFGQGTRLTVV.

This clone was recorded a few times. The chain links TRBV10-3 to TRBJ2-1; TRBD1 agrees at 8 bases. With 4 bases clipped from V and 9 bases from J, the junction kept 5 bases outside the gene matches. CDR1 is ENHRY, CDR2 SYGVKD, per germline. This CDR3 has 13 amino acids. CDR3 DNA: TGTGCCATCAGTGCAGGGGGCTTGGGTGAGCAGTTCTTC. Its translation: CAISAGGLGEQFF.

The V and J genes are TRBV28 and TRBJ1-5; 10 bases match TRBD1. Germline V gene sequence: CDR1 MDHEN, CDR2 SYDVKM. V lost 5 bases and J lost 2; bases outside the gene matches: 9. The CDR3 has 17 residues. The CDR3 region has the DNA TGTGCCAGCAGTACGCGACAGGGGGCTGGGGGCAATCAGCCCCAGCATTTT. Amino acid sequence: CASSTRQGAGGNQPQHF.

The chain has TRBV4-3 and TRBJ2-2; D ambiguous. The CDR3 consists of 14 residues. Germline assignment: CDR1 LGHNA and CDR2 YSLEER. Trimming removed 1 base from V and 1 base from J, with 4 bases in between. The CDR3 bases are TGCGCCAGCAGCCAAGTCAGGAACACCGGGGAGCTGTTTTTT. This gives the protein CASSQVRNTGELFF.

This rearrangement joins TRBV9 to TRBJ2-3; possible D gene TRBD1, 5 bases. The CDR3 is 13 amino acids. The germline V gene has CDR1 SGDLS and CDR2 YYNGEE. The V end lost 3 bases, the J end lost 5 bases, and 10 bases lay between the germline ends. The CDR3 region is CASSGQRKDTQYF. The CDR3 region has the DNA TGTGCCAGCAGCGGACAGAGGAAAGATACGCAGTATTTT. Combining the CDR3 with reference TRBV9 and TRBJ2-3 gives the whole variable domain DSGVTQTPKHLITATGQRVTLRCSPRSGDLSVYWYQQSLDQGLQFLIQYYNGEERAKGNILERFSAQQFPDLHSELNLSSLELGDSALYFCASSGQRKDTQYFGPGTRLTVL.

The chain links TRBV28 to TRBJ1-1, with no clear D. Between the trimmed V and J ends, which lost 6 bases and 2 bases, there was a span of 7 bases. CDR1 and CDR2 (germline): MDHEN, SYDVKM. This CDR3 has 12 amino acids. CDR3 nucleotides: TGTGCCAGCAGCCCTATTAACACTGAAGCTTTCTTT. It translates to CASSPINTEAFF.

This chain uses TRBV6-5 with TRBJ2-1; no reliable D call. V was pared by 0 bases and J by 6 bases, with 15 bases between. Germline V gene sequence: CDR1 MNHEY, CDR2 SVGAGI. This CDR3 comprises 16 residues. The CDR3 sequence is CASSYSPAIRGNEQFF. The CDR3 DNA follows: TGTGCCAGCAGTTACTCGCCCGCGATTCGCGGCAATGAGCAGTTCTTC.

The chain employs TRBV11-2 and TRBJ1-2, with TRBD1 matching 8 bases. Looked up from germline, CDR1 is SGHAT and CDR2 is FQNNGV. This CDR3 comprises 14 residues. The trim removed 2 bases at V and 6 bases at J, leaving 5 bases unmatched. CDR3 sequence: CASSLQGAGDGYTF. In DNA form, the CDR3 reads TGTGCCAGCAGCTTACAGGGGGCAGGTGATGGCTACACCTTC.

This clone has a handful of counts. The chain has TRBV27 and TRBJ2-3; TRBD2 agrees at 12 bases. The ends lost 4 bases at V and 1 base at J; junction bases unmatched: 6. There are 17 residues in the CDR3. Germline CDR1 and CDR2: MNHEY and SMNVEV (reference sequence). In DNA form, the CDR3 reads TGTGCCAGCAGTTCGCTACGACTAGCGGGGGGCACAGATACGCAGTATTTT. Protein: CASSSLRLAGGTDTQYF.

This CDR3 is CASSPRGRDTGNTIYF. DNA for the CDR3: TGTGCCAGCTCACCACGCGGCAGGGACACGGGAAACACCATATATTTT. The chain couples TRBV18 to TRBJ1-3; D is possibly TRBD1 (6 bases). In germline, CDR1 is KGHSH, CDR2 LQKENI. CDR3 length: 16 residues. The V gene lost 1 base and the J gene lost 4 bases, with 14 bases spanning the gap.

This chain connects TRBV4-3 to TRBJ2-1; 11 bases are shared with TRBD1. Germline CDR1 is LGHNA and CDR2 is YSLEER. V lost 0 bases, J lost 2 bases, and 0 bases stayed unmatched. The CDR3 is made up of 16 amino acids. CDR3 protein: CASSQEGQGAYNEQFF. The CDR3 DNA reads TGCGCCAGCAGCCAAGAGGGACAGGGGGCCTACAATGAGCAGTTCTTC.

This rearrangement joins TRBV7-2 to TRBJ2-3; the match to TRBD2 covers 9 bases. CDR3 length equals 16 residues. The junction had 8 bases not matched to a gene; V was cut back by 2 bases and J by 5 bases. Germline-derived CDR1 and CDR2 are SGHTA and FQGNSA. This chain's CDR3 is CASSLMVAGAGDTQYF. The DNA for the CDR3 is TGTGCCAGCAGCTTAATGGTAGCGGGAGCGGGAGATACGCAGTATTTT.

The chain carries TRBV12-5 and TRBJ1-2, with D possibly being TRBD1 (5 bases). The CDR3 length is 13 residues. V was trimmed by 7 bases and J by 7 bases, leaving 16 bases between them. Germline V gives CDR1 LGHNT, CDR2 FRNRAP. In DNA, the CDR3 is TGTGCTAGTGTTCGACCCGGGGGAAGTGGCTACACCTTC. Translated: CASVRPGGSGYTF.

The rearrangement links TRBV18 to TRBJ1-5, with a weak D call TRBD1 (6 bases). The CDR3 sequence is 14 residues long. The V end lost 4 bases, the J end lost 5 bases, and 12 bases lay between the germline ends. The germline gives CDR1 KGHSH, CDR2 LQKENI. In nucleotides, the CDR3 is TGTGCCAGCTCACTAACAGGGTCGGATCAGCCCCAGCATTTT. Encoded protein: CASSLTGSDQPQHF. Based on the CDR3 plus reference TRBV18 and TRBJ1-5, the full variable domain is NAGVMQNPRHLVRRRGQEARLRCSPMKGHSHVYWYRQLPEEGLKFMVYLQKENIIDESGMPKERFSAEFPKEGPSILRIQQVVRGDSAAYFCASSLTGSDQPQHFGDGTRLSIL.

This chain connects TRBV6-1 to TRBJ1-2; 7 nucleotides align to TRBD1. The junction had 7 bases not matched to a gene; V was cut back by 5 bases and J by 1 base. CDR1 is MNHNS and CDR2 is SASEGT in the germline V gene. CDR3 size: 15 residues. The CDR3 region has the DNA TGTGCCAGCAGTCCCTTGACAGGGATTAACTATGGCTACACCTTC. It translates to CASSPLTGINYGYTF.